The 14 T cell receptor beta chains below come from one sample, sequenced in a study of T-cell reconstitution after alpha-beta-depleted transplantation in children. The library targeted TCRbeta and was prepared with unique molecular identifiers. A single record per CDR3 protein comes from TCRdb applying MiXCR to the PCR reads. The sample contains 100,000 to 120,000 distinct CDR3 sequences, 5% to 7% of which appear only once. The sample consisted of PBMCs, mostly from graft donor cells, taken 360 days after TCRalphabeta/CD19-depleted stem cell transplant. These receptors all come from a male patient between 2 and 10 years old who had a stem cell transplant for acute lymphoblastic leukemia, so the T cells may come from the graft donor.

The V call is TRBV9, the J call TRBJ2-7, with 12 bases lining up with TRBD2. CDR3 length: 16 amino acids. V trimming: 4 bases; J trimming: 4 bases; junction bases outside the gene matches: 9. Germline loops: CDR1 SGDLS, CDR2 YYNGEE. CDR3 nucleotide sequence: TGTGCCAGCAGCCCCTACCGGACTAGCGGGATATACGAGCAGTACTTC. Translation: CASSPYRTSGIYEQYF.

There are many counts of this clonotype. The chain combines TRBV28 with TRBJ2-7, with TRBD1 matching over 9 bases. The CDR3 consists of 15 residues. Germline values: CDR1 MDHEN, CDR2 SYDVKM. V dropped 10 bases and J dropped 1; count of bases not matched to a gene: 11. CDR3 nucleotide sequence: TGTGCCACAAGCTACAGGGGGCGGAGGTCCTACGAGCAGTACTTC. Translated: CATSYRGRRSYEQYF.

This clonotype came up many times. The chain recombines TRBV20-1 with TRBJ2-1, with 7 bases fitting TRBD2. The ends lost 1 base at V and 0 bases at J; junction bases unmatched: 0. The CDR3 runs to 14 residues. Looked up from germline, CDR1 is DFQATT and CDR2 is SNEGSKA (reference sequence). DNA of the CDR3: TGCAGTGCTAGAGGCGGGGGCTCCTACAATGAGCAGTTCTTC. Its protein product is CSARGGGSYNEQFF.

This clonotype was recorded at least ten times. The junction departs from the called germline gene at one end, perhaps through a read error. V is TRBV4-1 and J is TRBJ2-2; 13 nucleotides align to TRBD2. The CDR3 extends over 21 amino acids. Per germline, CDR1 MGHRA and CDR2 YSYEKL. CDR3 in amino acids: CASSEERSGTSGATNTGELFF. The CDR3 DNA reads TGCGCCAGCAGCGAAGAGAGATCCGGGACTAGCGGGGCTACGAACACCGGGGAGCTGTTTTTT.

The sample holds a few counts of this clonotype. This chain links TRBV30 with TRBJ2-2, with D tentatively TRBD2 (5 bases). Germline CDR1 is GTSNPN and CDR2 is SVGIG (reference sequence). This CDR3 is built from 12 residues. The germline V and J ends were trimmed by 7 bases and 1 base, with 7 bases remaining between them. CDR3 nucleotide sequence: TGTGCCTTCCGGGAGAACACCGGGGAGCTGTTTTTT. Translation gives CAFRENTGELFF.

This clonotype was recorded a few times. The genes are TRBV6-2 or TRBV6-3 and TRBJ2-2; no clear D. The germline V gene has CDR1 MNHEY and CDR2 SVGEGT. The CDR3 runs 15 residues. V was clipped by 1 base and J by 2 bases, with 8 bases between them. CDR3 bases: TGTGCCAGCAGTTACTGGACCCCCAACACCGGGGAGCTGTTTTTT. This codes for CASSYWTPNTGELFF.

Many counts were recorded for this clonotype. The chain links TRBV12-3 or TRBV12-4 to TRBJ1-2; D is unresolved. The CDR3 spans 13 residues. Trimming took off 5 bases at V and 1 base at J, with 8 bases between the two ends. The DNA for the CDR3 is TGTGCCAGCAGTCCAAACAGTAACTATGGCTACACCTTC. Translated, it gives CASSPNSNYGYTF.

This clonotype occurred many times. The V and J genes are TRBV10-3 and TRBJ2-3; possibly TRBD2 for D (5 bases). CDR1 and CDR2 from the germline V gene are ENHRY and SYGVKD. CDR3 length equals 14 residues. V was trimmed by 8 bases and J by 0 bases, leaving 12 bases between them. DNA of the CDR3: TGTGCCATCCCAGCGGAAACCAGCACAGATACGCAGTATTTT. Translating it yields CAIPAETSTDTQYF.

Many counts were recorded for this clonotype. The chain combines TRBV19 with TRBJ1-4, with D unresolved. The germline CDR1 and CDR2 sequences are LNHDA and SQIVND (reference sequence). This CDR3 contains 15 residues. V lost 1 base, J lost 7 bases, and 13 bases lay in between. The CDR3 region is CASSIGGRRGEKLFF. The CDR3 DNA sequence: TGTGCCAGTAGTATAGGTGGTCGCAGAGGTGAAAAACTGTTTTTT.

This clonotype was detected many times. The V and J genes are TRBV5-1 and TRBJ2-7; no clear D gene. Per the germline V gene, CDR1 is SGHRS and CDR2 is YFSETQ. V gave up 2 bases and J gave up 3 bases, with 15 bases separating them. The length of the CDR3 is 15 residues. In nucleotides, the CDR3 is TGCGCCAGCAGCTTAGGCGGACCTCTACACTACGAGCAGTACTTC. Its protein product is CASSLGGPLHYEQYF.

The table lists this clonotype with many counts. CDR3 amino acids: CAETLTGGSYEQYF. The CDR3 region has the DNA TGTGCCGAAACCCTGACAGGGGGCTCCTACGAGCAGTACTTC. The chain uses TRBV5-8 and TRBJ2-7; 9 bases match TRBD1. V dropped 10 bases and J dropped 0; count of bases not matched to a gene: 8. Germline values: CDR1 SGHTS, CDR2 YDEGEE. The CDR3 contains 14 residues.

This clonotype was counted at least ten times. The CDR3 coding sequence is TGCAGTGCTAGAGATCTTTGGGCGGCTAGCGGCTCCTACGAGCAGTACTTC. The encoded protein is CSARDLWAASGSYEQYF. J is TRBJ2-7 and V is TRBV20-1; 7 positions match TRBD2. V shed 0 bases, J shed 0 bases, and the junction held 11 bases outside the gene matches. CDR3 length equals 17 residues. Per germline, CDR1 DFQATT and CDR2 SNEGSKA (reference sequence).

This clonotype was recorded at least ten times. CDR3 DNA sequence: TGCAGTGCCCCGGCCCTCCACAGGTACGGCTCTGTTGAGCAGTACTTC. Translation: CSAPALHRYGSVEQYF. The chain combines TRBV20-1 with TRBJ2-7; maybe TRBD1 (5 bases). The CDR3 runs to 16 residues. With 6 bases removed from V and 7 bases from J, the gap between germline ends came to 28 bases. Germline assignment: CDR1 DFQATT and CDR2 SNEGSKA (reference sequence).

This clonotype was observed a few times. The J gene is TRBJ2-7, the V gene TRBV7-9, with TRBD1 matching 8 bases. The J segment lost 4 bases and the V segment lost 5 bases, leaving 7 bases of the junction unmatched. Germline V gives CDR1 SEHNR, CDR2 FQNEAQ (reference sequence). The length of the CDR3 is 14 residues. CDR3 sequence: CASSPRQGRYEQYF. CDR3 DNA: TGTGCCAGCAGCCCGCGACAGGGGCGGTACGAGCAGTACTTC. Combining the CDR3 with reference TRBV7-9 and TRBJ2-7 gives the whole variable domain DTGVSQNPRHKITKRGQNVTFRCDPISEHNRLYWYRQTLGQGPEFLTYFQNEAQLEKSRLLSDRFSAERPKGSFSTLEIQRTEQGDSAMYLCASSPRQGRYEQYFGPGTRLTVT.